Presented here are 13 T cell receptor beta chains from one specimen sequenced in a study of a mutant IDH1 vaccine in newly diagnosed glioma. Documented time point: week 23, last vaccination. Each dose of the vaccine consisted of 300 ug of mutant IDH1 20-mer peptide, with topical imiquimod. Produced via immunoSEQ multiplex PCR; TCRdb's table is partial and in-frame only. The top ten clones hold roughly 0.81% of a sample with approximately 79,000 clones, 85% to 90% of them seen once. What these receptors recognize is not known. This material consisted of PBMCs, taken from a glioma patient whose treatment included an IDH1 peptide vaccine. These receptors were obtained from a woman aged 45-59 years with glioma.

The chain is built from TRBV2 and TRBJ2-5; unclear D gene. The CDR3 totals 12 residues. CDR1 SNHLY and CDR2 FYNNEI come from the germline V gene. Deletions cut 7 bases from V and 0 bases from J, with 6 bases between. CDR3 sequence: CASNEYQETQYF. The CDR3 DNA reads TGTGCCAGCAACGAGTACCAAGAGACCCAGTACTTC.

The chain has TRBV5-1 and TRBJ2-1; D possibly corresponds to TRBD1 (5 bases). The CDR3 extends over 18 amino acids. Germline V gene sequence: CDR1 SGHRS, CDR2 YFSETQ. Trimming took 3 bases from V and 0 from J, leaving 19 bases between them. CDR3 nucleotide sequence: TGCGCCAGCAGCTCAGGGCAAACTCCATTTAGCTCCTACAATGAGCAGTTCTTC. Its translation: CASSSGQTPFSSYNEQFF.

The V and J genes are TRBV10-2 and TRBJ1-3, with a possible D match to TRBD1 (5 bases). The CDR3 loop spans 14 amino acids. Trimming stripped 6 bases from V and 2 bases from J, with 11 bases between. The germline CDR1 and CDR2 sequences are WSHSY and SAAADI. CDR3 sequence (DNA): TGCGCCAGCAGCTCCGGGGGTACTGGAAACACCATATATTTT. This gives the protein CASSSGGTGNTIYF.

This rearrangement joins TRBV2 to TRBJ1-3; no definite D call. There are 13 residues in the CDR3. From germline, CDR1 is SNHLY and CDR2 FYNNEI. V lost 0 bases, J lost 9 bases, and 9 bases lay in between. CDR3 residues: CASSEALTGTIYF. The CDR3 DNA follows: TGTGCCAGCAGTGAAGCGCTAACTGGCACCATATATTTT.

The rearrangement joins TRBV5-4 to TRBJ2-4; D gene uncertain. Germline V lookup: CDR1 SGHNT, CDR2 YYREEE (reference sequence). V was cut by 4 bases and J by 3 bases, with 8 bases left in between. This CDR3 has 13 amino acids. This CDR3 is CASSPQHKNIQYF. The CDR3 DNA reads TGTGCCAGCAGCCCTCAGCACAAAAACATTCAGTACTTC.

The chain joins TRBV5-1 to TRBJ1-2, with TRBD1 as a possible D gene (6 bases). The CDR3 loop spans 13 amino acids. The V gene's germline CDR1 is SGHRS and CDR2 YFSETQ. Deletions cut 2 bases from V and 6 bases from J, with 11 bases between. CDR3 amino acids: CASSFTGINGYTF. For the CDR3, the DNA is TGCGCCAGCAGCTTTACAGGGATCAATGGCTACACCTTC.

This clone has just a few counts. The rearrangement joins TRBV19 to TRBJ1-2, with D possibly matching TRBD1 (5 bases). The CDR3 loop spans 15 amino acids. CDR1 and CDR2 from the germline V gene are LNHDA and SQIVND (reference sequence). V dropped 2 bases and J dropped 0 bases, with 10 bases sitting between them. The CDR3 protein is CASSITGLANYGYTF. CDR3 sequence (DNA): TGTGCCAGTAGTATAACAGGACTCGCTAACTATGGCTACACCTTC.

This rearrangement joins TRBV30 to TRBJ1-5; 12 nucleotides line up with TRBD1. Per germline, CDR1 GTSNPN and CDR2 SVGIG (reference sequence). J gave up 5 bases and V 5 bases, and 7 bases lay outside the gene matches. The CDR3 has 15 residues. The CDR3 loop reads CAWDLGTGGDQPQHF. The DNA of the CDR3 is TGTGCCTGGGATCTCGGGACAGGGGGCGATCAGCCCCAGCATTTT.

The chain employs TRBV27 and TRBJ2-2, with 11 positions matching TRBD2. Germline V lookup: CDR1 MNHEY, CDR2 SMNVEV (reference sequence). The V segment lost 5 bases and the J segment 7 bases; nucleotides outside the gene matches: 6. The CDR3 length is 15 residues. DNA for the CDR3: TGTGCCAGCAGTCTTAGCGGGAGGGCTTTCGGGGAGCTGTTTTTT. Translating it yields CASSLSGRAFGELFF.

The chain couples TRBV10-3 to TRBJ1-1; 9 nucleotides agree with TRBD1. CDR1 is ENHRY and CDR2 is SYGVKD in the germline V gene. J gave up 3 bases and V 4 bases, and 6 bases lay outside the gene matches. This CDR3 spans 15 amino acids. This CDR3 is CAISVQGAGDTEAFF. CDR3 sequence (DNA): TGTGCCATCAGTGTACAGGGGGCGGGGGACACTGAAGCTTTCTTT.

The chain links TRBV28 to TRBJ1-6; no reliable D call. V was clipped by 7 bases and J by 12 bases, with 10 bases between them. Germline V gene sequence: CDR1 MDHEN, CDR2 SYDVKM. The length of the CDR3 is 11 residues. This CDR3 is CASTHSLPLHF. Here the CDR3 DNA reads TGTGCCAGCACCCACAGCCTACCCCTCCACTTT.

The gene calls are TRBV18 and TRBJ2-5; D remains ambiguous. CDR1 KGHSH and CDR2 LQKENI come from the germline V gene. This CDR3 is built from 12 residues. V gave up 3 bases and J gave up 5 bases, with 7 bases separating them. CDR3 nucleotide sequence: TGTGCCAGCTCACCGGTTGGGGAGACCCAGTACTTC. Its protein product is CASSPVGETQYF.

The table lists this clone with a few counts. This chain links TRBV30 with TRBJ1-2; TRBD1 matches 8 bases. The CDR3 spans 12 residues. The V and J ends lost 8 bases and 6 bases, in that order; junction bases with no gene match: 8. Germline CDR1 GTSNPN, CDR2 SVGIG (reference sequence). The CDR3 bases are TGTGCCGCTCACAGGGGGGGTCATGGCTACACCTTC. Translation gives CAAHRGGHGYTF.